This T cell receptor (beta chain) was documented in a study of TIL therapy for anti-PD-1-resistant metastatic lung cancer. About the study: Median tumor mutation burden was roughly 1.5 mutations per megabase. Points from the study as a whole: Patients were highly selected, enriched for treatment-naive, never-smoker and oncogene-addicted cases.

Sample time point: pre-treatment sample, taken before nivolumab and TIL therapy. Germline V gives CDR1 MNHEY, CDR2 SVGAGI. The germline V and J ends were trimmed by 2 bases and 1 base, with 12 bases remaining between them. This CDR3 is built from 15 residues. The immunoSEQ assay was v3. Each library reached roughly 1.9 million read pairs, or about 5-6 million at deep level. The repertoire was sequenced with immunoSEQ multiplex PCR; TCRdb's copy has only in-frame clones and lacks some. Altogether tens of thousands of clones are present, 70% to 80% being singletons, with the ten largest covering roughly 15%. Only one count was recorded for this clone. Its matching antigen is unknown.

The sequenced sample was blood, obtained at baseline. This chain connects TRBV6-5 to TRBJ2-7; maybe TRBD1 (5 bases). The receptor's source is a man between 65 and 80 years old with non-small cell lung cancer. CDR3 sequence (DNA): TGTGCCAGCAGTTACACGACAGACCCTTCCTACGAGCAGTACTTC. This sequence encodes CASSYTTDPSYEQYF.